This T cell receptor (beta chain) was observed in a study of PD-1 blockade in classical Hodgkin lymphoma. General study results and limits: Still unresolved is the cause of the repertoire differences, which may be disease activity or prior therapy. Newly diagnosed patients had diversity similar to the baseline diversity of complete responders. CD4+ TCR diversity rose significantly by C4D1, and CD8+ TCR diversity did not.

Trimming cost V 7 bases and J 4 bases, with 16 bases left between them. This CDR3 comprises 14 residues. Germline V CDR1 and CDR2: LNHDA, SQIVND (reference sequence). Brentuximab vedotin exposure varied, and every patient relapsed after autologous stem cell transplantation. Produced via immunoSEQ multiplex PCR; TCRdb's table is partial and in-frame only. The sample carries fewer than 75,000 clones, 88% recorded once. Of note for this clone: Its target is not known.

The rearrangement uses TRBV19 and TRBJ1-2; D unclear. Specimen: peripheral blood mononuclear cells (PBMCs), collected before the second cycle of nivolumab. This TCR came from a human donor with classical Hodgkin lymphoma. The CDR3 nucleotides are TGTGCCAGTACCAGCCGCCGGCAGGTCTATGGCTACACCTTC. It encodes CASTSRRQVYGYTF. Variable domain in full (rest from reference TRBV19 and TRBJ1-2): DGGITQSPKYLFRKEGQNVTLSCEQNLNHDAMYWYRQDPGQGLRLIYYSQIVNDFQKGDIAEGYSVSREKKESFPLTVTSAQKNPTAFYLCASTSRRQVYGYTFGSGTRLTVV.